What follows are 4 T cell receptor beta chains derived from one specimen sequenced in a study of cytomegalovirus exposure and HLA in healthy donors. This PCR relied on a set of 60 Vbeta primers and 13 Jbeta primers. Generated by immunoSEQ multiplex PCR, the TCRdb table keeps only in-frame clones and is missing some. The sample contains more than 90,000 clones, 65% to 90% of which appear only once. The sample taken for sequencing was PBMCs. The receptors stem from a woman between 65 and 79 years old in good health and CMV-seropositive.

The V gene is TRBV6-6, the J gene TRBJ2-7; 12 positions match TRBD2. The V gene end was trimmed by 6 bases and the J gene end by 7 bases; junction bases not matched to a gene: 10. The CDR3 is 15 residues long. In germline, CDR1 is MNHNY, CDR2 SVGAGI (reference sequence). The DNA of the CDR3 is TGTGCCAGCAGCTCTACGACTAGCGGGAGTGGAGAGCAGTACTTC. It encodes CASSSTTSGSGEQYF.

The chain has TRBV4-3 and TRBJ2-4; 7 nucleotides agree with TRBD2. Germline trimming cut 0 bases from V and 9 bases from J; bases unmatched to any gene: 14. CDR3 size: 17 residues. The germline V gene encodes CDR1 LGHNA and CDR2 YSLEER. The CDR3 sequence: CASSQDARGSPGVIQYF. CDR3 sequence (DNA): TGCGCCAGCAGCCAAGACGCGCGCGGGAGCCCCGGGGTCATTCAGTACTTC.

The chain links TRBV6-5 to TRBJ1-2; D is possibly TRBD1 (5 bases). With 4 bases removed from V and 4 bases from J, the gap between germline ends came to 10 bases. The germline V gene has CDR1 MNHEY and CDR2 SVGAGI. The CDR3 extends over 13 amino acids. As DNA, the CDR3 is TGTGCCAGCAGTTCTACAGGAACCTATGGCTACACCTTC. Its translation: CASSSTGTYGYTF.

V gene TRBV19 combines with J gene TRBJ2-7, with TRBD2 matching over 11 bases. The CDR3 extends over 17 amino acids. Germline values: CDR1 LNHDA, CDR2 SQIVND (reference sequence). J gave up 3 bases and V 5 bases, and 12 bases lay outside the gene matches. For the CDR3, the DNA is TGTGCCAGTAGTTCAGCCCTTGGGACTAGCGGATTCTACGAGCAGTACTTC. Protein: CASSSALGTSGFYEQYF.